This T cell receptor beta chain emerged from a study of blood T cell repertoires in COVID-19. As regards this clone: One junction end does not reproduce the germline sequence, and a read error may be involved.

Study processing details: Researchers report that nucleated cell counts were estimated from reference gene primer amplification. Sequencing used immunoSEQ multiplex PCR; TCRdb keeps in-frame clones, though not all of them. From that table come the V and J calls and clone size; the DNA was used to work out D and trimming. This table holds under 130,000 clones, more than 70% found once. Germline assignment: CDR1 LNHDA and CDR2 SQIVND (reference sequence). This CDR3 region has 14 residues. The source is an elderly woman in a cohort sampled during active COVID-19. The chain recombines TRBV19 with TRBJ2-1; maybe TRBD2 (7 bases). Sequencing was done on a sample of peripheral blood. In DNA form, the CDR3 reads TGTGCCAGTAGTGACGGGGGGCACTACGATGAGCAGTTCTTC. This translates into CASSDGGHYDEQFF.